These T cell receptor beta chains were read from a single sample in a study of vaccination and CD4 T cells after COVID-19. TCRdb reanalysed the PCR reads using MiXCR and keeps one entry per CDR3 protein. The sample has about 8,500 distinct CDR3 sequences, 51% seen once; the top ten hold around 40%. Their recognized antigens are unknown. The sequenced sample was CD4+ T cells from blood, cultured in vitro. These receptors came from a human donor who had recovered from COVID-19. CDR3s include the opening cysteine and the closing phenylalanine or tryptophan. Size values are once, few and many counts, or a class for expanded clones, and some rows have none.

j_call v_call clone_size cdr3_aa
TRBJ1-1 TRBV2 . CASRLRSQGDEAFF
TRBJ2-3 TRBV2 . CASIAGGYEPDTQYF
TRBJ2-7 TRBV6-5 . CASSYSGTYEQYF
TRBJ2-5 TRBV19 . CASSISQGQETQYF
TRBJ2-7 TRBV20-1 . CSASRLDRVSSYEQYF
TRBJ2-5 TRBV7-8 . CASSLVYLGGSSETQYF
TRBJ1-3 TRBV11-3 few CASSLDRISGNTIYF
TRBJ1-1 TRBV6-1 . CASSPGQGKGYTEAFF
TRBJ2-4 TRBV7-2 . CASSLARTGGQYF
TRBJ2-7 TRBV2 . CASSGLSGAQGEQYF
TRBJ1-2 TRBV7-9 few CASSGRDTEGNYGYTF
TRBJ2-7 TRBV10-3 . CAISYGHGYEQYF
TRBJ2-2 TRBV6-1 few CASSEEVNTGELFF
TRBJ1-5 TRBV19 . CASSIIPGPYSNQPQHF
TRBJ2-5 TRBV7-6 . CASSLGAGGETQYF
TRBJ2-5 TRBV15 . CATSRARTVSQETQYF
TRBJ2-7 TRBV5-1 . CASSPGGYLRYEQYF
TRBJ2-5 TRBV18 . CASSPGTRGEETQYF
TRBJ2-2 TRBV19 . CASSAGLGLASGGTGELFF
TRBJ1-2 TRBV20-1 few CSAKRGVSYGYTF
TRBJ2-4 TRBV7-2 . CASSLAGTAQNIQYF
TRBJ2-7 TRBV19 . CASSMAGRDSGGIYEQYF
TRBJ1-6 TRBV12-3/TRBV12-4 few CASSFRPWTLLRNSPLHF
TRBJ1-2 TRBV27 . CASSLGGQPYGYTF
TRBJ2-5 TRBV20-1 . CSARNQETQYF
TRBJ2-2 TRBV7-2 few CASSWTYTGELFF
TRBJ1-6 TRBV27 few CASSLSGTVYNSPLHF
TRBJ2-7 TRBV5-1 medium-sized CASSPRTSGIYEQYF
TRBJ1-2 TRBV30 few CAWRGDSQLGGYTF
TRBJ1-2 TRBV12-3/TRBV12-4 few CASRPGQWAGYTF
TRBJ2-5 TRBV7-2 . CASSLVRGGAETQYF
TRBJ1-2 TRBV4-1 few CASSQGQGFSTYGYTF
TRBJ2-3 TRBV12-3/TRBV12-4 . CASRDTLALKGSDTQYF
TRBJ1-2 TRBV6-4 . CASSDSFIVTEGYDGYTF
TRBJ2-5 TRBV12-3/TRBV12-4 . CASSLWGGGETQYF
TRBJ2-7 TRBV12-3/TRBV12-4 . CASSFRDSSYEQYF
TRBJ1-5 TRBV6-5 . CASSYSTDGNQPQHF
TRBJ1-2 TRBV2 . CASYNRGEEGYTF
TRBJ2-5 TRBV20-1 . CSARDPGGVRETQYF
TRBJ1-5 TRBV4-2 . CASSPALWIRPGAQSNQPQHF
TRBJ1-6 TRBV7-6 . CASSQTGMGEAPLHF
TRBJ2-5 TRBV20-1 once CSARGATGGETQYF
TRBJ2-7 TRBV20-1 . CSAKGDRPTYEQYF
TRBJ2-1 TRBV20-1 once CSANPGLAYNEQFF
TRBJ2-2 TRBV12-3/TRBV12-4 few CASSVWRNTGELFF
TRBJ1-1 TRBV12-3/TRBV12-4 . CASSFYTAEAFF
TRBJ2-7 TRBV11-2 . CASSLVSRGTYEQYF
TRBJ2-7 TRBV6-5 . CASSYTPMGGGNEQYF
TRBJ1-6 TRBV7-2 few CASSLEDPVNSPLHF
TRBJ2-5 TRBV19 . CASSRRQGLQETQYF
TRBJ1-1 TRBV27 once CASSLNRGENTEAFF
TRBJ2-6 TRBV27 few CASSTIRQGGGSGANVLTF
TRBJ1-5 TRBV12-3/TRBV12-4 few CASSLSRIKQPQHF
TRBJ2-3 TRBV6-4 . CASSDSGDTDTQYF
TRBJ2-1 TRBV29-1 . CSVVGRLYYNEQFF
TRBJ1-6 TRBV19 . CASSIRDRDNSPLHF
TRBJ2-7 TRBV21-1 . CASSKGPREAGEQYF
TRBJ2-7 TRBV11-2 few CASSLIKREFLWEQYF
TRBJ1-1 TRBV20-1 few CVIGDTEAFF
TRBJ2-5 TRBV6-5 . CASSYGVQQTQYF